The source of this T cell receptor beta chain is a study of T cells after yellow fever vaccination. At the level of the study: SMART-Seq v4 Ultra Low Input handled preparation of low-cell-number fractions.

General study points: Clones from primary vaccination mostly reappeared after the booster (about 97% CD4, approximately 88% CD8).

This clonotype turned up a few times. What it binds is unknown. Template-switching 5'RACE yielded the TCR cDNA; a universal primer site and UMIs were added in the process. MiXCR, run by TCRdb on the 5' RACE reads, gives a single entry per CDR3 protein. The sample lists hundreds of thousands of distinct CDR3 sequences, 9% to 15% occurring once. V was trimmed by 3 bases and J by 4 bases, leaving 17 bases between them. This CDR3 contains 16 residues. CDR1 and CDR2 from the germline V gene are SGHNT and YYREEE (reference sequence). Sequencing was performed on PBMCs, taken on the day of the yellow fever booster vaccination. The clonotype was recovered from a man aged 30-40 years who received the YFV17D yellow fever vaccine. The chain carries TRBV5-4 and TRBJ2-1, with a weak D call TRBD1 (6 bases). CDR3: CASSWGGTRVYNEQFF. CDR3 sequence (DNA): TGTGCCAGCAGCTGGGGTGGGACAAGGGTATACAATGAGCAGTTCTTC.